One and the same sample provided the 8 T cell receptor beta chains below, sequenced in a study of blood T cell repertoires in COVID-19. Libraries were prepared by immunoSEQ multiplex PCR; TCRdb keeps only in-frame clonotypes and omits some of them. Of 250,000 to 300,000 clones listed, around 86% are singletons. The sample taken for sequencing was peripheral blood. The receptors were gathered from a man between 18 and 29 years old with active or convalescent COVID-19.

The rearrangement links TRBV27 to TRBJ2-2, with D possibly matching TRBD2 (6 bases). The CDR3 has 14 residues. Germline values: CDR1 MNHEY, CDR2 SMNVEV (reference sequence). V was cut by 6 bases and J by 4 bases, with 12 bases left in between. In nucleotides, the CDR3 is TGTGCCAGCAGCTCCGGACTACTCACCGGGGAGCTGTTTTTT. Encoded protein: CASSSGLLTGELFF.

The CDR3: CASSLIGQNYGYTF. The DNA for the CDR3 is TGCGCCAGCAGCTTGATTGGACAGAACTATGGCTACACCTTC. This chain uses TRBV5-1 with TRBJ1-2; maybe TRBD1 (6 bases). The CDR3 extends over 14 amino acids. Per the germline V gene, CDR1 is SGHRS and CDR2 is YFSETQ. Trimming stripped 1 base from V and 2 bases from J, with 9 bases between.

This clone has only one observation. This chain joins TRBV2 and TRBJ1-5, with 7 bases identical to TRBD1. The CDR3 runs 15 residues. Unmatched junction bases numbered 9, after V lost 7 bases and J lost 3 bases. The germline V gene has CDR1 SNHLY and CDR2 FYNNEI. The CDR3 protein is CASIAEQGINQPQHF. In DNA, the CDR3 is TGTGCCAGCATTGCCGAACAGGGGATCAATCAGCCCCAGCATTTT.

This clone was seen just once. The chain recombines TRBV15 with TRBJ2-5, with D unclear. This CDR3 has 15 residues. Germline CDR1 is LNHNV and CDR2 is YYDKDF (reference sequence). V was shortened by 3 bases and J by 5 bases, with 16 bases between the two germline ends. CDR3 protein: CATSRIPASRETQYF. Written as DNA, the CDR3 is TGTGCCACCAGCAGGATACCAGCCTCCAGGGAGACCCAGTACTTC.

In nucleotides, the CDR3 is TGTGCCTGGCTTGGACAGCGAGAAGAGACCCAGTACTTC. Translated: CAWLGQREETQYF. V usage is TRBV30 and J usage is TRBJ2-5; D perhaps matches TRBD1 (6 bases). V lost 5 bases and J 3 bases, leaving 13 bases between the germline ends. CDR3 size: 13 residues. From germline, CDR1 is GTSNPN and CDR2 SVGIG (reference sequence).

V gene TRBV5-1 combines with J gene TRBJ1-3; a weak D match, TRBD1 (5 bases). V was clipped by 0 bases and J by 2 bases, with 15 bases between them. CDR3 length: 17 amino acids. Germline V CDR1 and CDR2: SGHRS, YFSETQ. CDR3 coding DNA: TGCGCCAGCAGCTTGGCCGCAAGACAGCTAGCTGGAAACACCATATATTTT. This sequence encodes CASSLAARQLAGNTIYF.

This chain uses TRBV19 with TRBJ1-5; D remains unclear. Germline values: CDR1 LNHDA, CDR2 SQIVND (reference sequence). V lost 3 bases and J 1 base, leaving 13 bases between the germline ends. The CDR3 consists of 16 residues. CDR3 in amino acids: CASSMAERLSNQPQHF. The CDR3 DNA sequence: TGTGCCAGTAGTATGGCAGAGAGACTCAGCAATCAGCCCCAGCATTTT.

The chain is built from TRBV7-2 and TRBJ1-5; D ambiguous. The V gene's germline CDR1 is SGHTA and CDR2 FQGNSA. CDR3 size: 14 residues. V lost 2 bases and J lost 5, with 10 bases in between. The CDR3 sequence is CASSLSGRDQPQHF. The CDR3 nucleotides read TGTGCCAGCAGCTTAAGCGGTAGGGATCAGCCCCAGCATTTT.